These 8 T cell receptor beta chains were sequenced from one sample in a study of T cells in localized non-small cell lung cancer. Data came from immunoSEQ multiplex PCR; TCRdb stores just in-frame clones and leaves some out. The sample contains about 60,000 clones, roughly 90% of which appear only once. Sequencing used peripheral blood, obtained before any cancer treatment. Source of these receptors: a woman between 40 and 69 years old with stage I lung adenocarcinoma.

The chain joins TRBV19 to TRBJ2-1; unclear D gene. CDR1 and CDR2 (germline): LNHDA, SQIVND (reference sequence). Trimming removed 8 bases at V and 4 bases at J, with 24 bases between. The CDR3 contains 17 residues. This CDR3 reads CASLPGSADQTYNEQFF. CDR3 DNA: TGTGCCAGTTTGCCCGGCAGCGCGGACCAAACGTACAATGAGCAGTTCTTC.

V is TRBV7-9 and J is TRBJ1-1; D is possibly TRBD1 (5 bases). V was trimmed by 7 bases and J by 0 bases, leaving 9 bases between them. The V gene's germline CDR1 is SEHNR and CDR2 FQNEAQ (reference sequence). This CDR3 is built from 13 residues. Here the CDR3 reads CASMGDLNTEAFF. The CDR3 nucleotides are TGTGCCAGCATGGGGGATCTGAACACTGAAGCTTTCTTT.

The chain combines TRBV5-1 with TRBJ1-1, with 8 bases fitting TRBD1. With 5 bases clipped from V and 3 bases from J, the junction kept 3 bases outside the gene matches. The CDR3 loop spans 13 amino acids. Germline V gene data show CDR1 as SGHRS and CDR2 as YFSETQ. CDR3 coding DNA: TGCGCCAGCAGGGGACAGGACGACACTGAAGCTTTCTTT. Translating gives CASRGQDDTEAFF.

The chain combines TRBV29-1 with TRBJ1-1; 8 nucleotides line up with TRBD1. Unmatched junction bases numbered 10, after V lost 6 bases and J lost 7 bases. The CDR3 is 13 residues long. CDR1 is SQVTM, CDR2 ANQGSEA, per germline. CDR3 region: CSVVGQGSVEAFF. The CDR3 coding sequence is TGCAGCGTCGTAGGACAGGGTTCTGTTGAAGCTTTCTTT.

This chain uses TRBV2 with TRBJ1-5; possibly TRBD1 for D (6 bases). The CDR3 spans 16 residues. Trimming cost V 2 bases and J 4 bases, with 15 bases left between them. Germline lookup yields CDR1 SNHLY and CDR2 FYNNEI. The CDR3 region is CASSENVGGRNQPQHF. CDR3 coding DNA: TGTGCCAGCAGTGAAAACGTGGGGGGCCGAAATCAGCCCCAGCATTTT.

The chain uses TRBV18 and TRBJ2-6; 7 nucleotides agree with TRBD2. V was pared by 3 bases and J by 1 base, with 12 bases of the junction left unmatched. Germline-derived CDR1 and CDR2 are KGHSH and LQKENI. CDR3 length: 19 amino acids. This CDR3 reads CASSPGGTFSLSGANVLTF. In DNA form, the CDR3 reads TGTGCCAGCTCACCCGGGGGGACTTTCTCCCTTTCTGGGGCCAACGTCCTGACTTTC.

V gene TRBV11-2 combines with J gene TRBJ1-2; TRBD1 matches 7 bases. The CDR3 consists of 12 residues. Per the germline V gene, CDR1 is SGHAT and CDR2 is FQNNGV. V lost 4 bases and J lost 7; bases outside the gene matches: 3. CDR3 region: CASSSTGFGYTF. The CDR3 nucleotides read TGTGCCAGCAGCTCGACAGGGTTTGGCTACACCTTC.

This clone was seen once. The chain carries TRBV29-1 and TRBJ2-5; D remains unclear. V lost 4 bases, J lost 5 bases, and 8 bases lay in between. Germline CDR1 SQVTM, CDR2 ANQGSEA. The CDR3 length is 11 residues. For the CDR3, the DNA is TGCAGCGTTGCGAGATACGAGACCCAGTACTTC. As protein: CSVARYETQYF.